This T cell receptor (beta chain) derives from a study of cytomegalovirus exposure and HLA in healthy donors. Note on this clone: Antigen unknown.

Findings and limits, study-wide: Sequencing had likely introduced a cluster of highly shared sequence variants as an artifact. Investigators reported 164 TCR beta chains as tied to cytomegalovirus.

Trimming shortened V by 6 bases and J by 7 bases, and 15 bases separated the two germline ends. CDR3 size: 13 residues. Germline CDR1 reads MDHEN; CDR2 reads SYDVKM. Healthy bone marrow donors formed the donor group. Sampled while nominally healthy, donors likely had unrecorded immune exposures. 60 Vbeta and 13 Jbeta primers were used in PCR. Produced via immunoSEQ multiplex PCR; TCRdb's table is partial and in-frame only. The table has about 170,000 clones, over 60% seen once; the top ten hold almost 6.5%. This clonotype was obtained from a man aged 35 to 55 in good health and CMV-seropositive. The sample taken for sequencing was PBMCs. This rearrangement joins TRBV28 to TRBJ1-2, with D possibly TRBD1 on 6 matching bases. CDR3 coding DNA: TGTGCCAGCAGCTCCGGGACAAGCAGTGGCTACACCTTC. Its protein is CASSSGTSSGYTF.